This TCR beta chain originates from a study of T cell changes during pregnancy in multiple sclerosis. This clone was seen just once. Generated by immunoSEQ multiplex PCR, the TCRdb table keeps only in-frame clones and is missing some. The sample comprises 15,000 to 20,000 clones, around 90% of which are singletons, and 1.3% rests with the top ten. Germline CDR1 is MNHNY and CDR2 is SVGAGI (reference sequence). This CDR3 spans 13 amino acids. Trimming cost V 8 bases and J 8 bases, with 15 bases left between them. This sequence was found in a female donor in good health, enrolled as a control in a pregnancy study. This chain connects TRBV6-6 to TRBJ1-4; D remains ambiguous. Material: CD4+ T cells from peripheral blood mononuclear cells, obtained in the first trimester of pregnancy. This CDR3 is CASLREEWEKLFF. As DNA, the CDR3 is TGTGCCAGCCTGAGGGAGGAGTGGGAAAAACTGTTTTTT.